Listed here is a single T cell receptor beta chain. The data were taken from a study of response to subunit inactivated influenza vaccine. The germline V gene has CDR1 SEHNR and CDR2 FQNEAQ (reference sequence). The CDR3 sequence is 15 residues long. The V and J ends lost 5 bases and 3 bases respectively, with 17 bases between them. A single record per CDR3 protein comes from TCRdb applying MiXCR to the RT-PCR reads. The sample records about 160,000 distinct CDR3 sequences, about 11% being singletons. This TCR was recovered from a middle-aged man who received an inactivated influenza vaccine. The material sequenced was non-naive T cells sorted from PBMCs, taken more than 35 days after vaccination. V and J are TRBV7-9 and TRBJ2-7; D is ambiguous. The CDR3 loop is CASSPPAADGYEQYF. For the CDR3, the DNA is TGTGCCAGCAGCCCACCGGCTGCGGACGGCTACGAGCAGTACTTC.